The clone carrying this T cell receptor beta chain appeared a few times. Antigen: not known. The investigators reverse transcribed all of the isolated RNA, so they sequenced expressed TCRB transcripts. Produced via immunoSEQ multiplex PCR; TCRdb's table is partial and in-frame only. The repertoire consists of about 620,000 clones, with around 15% occurring once and the leading ten covering approximately 0.093%. The sample is drawn from a study of beta chain features in type 1 diabetes. Study results and caveats: Across all four CD4+ subsets, people with type 1 diabetes showed modestly shorter TCRB CDR3s. Whether TCRB rearrangement is influenced by HLA type went unresolved here.

Sampling consisted of one heparinised blood draw per donor, averaging about 116 mL. Every sorted population was more than 98% pure. The length of the CDR3 is 15 residues. V was cut by 1 base and J by 8 bases, with 17 bases left in between. Germline loops: CDR1 LNHDA, CDR2 SQIVND (reference sequence). The sequence was obtained from a young man in good health. The chain couples TRBV19 to TRBJ1-2; D is ambiguous. Sequencing was carried out using naive CD4+ T cells from blood. The CDR3 here is CASSIVAGGAAGYTF. The CDR3 DNA is TGTGCCAGTAGTATAGTCGCGGGCGGCGCTGCCGGCTACACCTTC.